These T cell receptor beta chains were read from a single sample in a study of blood T cell repertoires in COVID-19. The assay was immunoSEQ multiplex PCR, and TCRdb's table has in-frame clones only and misses some. The sample yields around 42,000 clones, around 86% seen once. Sequenced input: peripheral blood. Receptor source: a woman older than 75 with acute or convalescent COVID-19. Each CDR3 is given without its conserved first and last residue. A row's size may be missing; if present it is once, few, many or a size class.

V gene	clone size	CDR3 protein
TRBV5-1	.	ASSLGTGFGDEQF
TRBV30	once	AWSQGLNTEAF
TRBV11-3	.	ASSLEANSPLH
TRBV3-1/TRBV3-2	.	ASSRQATGNTIY
TRBV10-3	.	AIKPGLAGISTDTQY
TRBV27	.	ASSPPPGQGKSPLH
TRBV5-6	.	ASSPMLKGALDGYT
TRBV6-5	.	ASSRPGQGEETQY
TRBV6-5	.	ASSYVPFPNTEAF
TRBV4-1	once	ASSQFATGGYQETQY
TRBV25-1	.	ASSEFSGTDRGIAF
TRBV14	.	ASSPGQHYGYT
TRBV20-1	.	SSSLGGDQPQH
TRBV10-3	few	AIRRDRDHEQY
TRBV5-1	.	ASSLNTNTGELF
TRBV11-3	.	ASSLEGAGGELF
TRBV5-1	.	ASSPDPTGITGNTIY
TRBV24-1	.	ATSDFFTLVRALNTEAF
TRBV5-1	few	ASSQGSFSSYEQY
TRBV5-8	.	ASSLGQRRVGYT
TRBV5-1	.	ASGNSGGPRGETQY
TRBV19	.	AAGRAEETQY
TRBV14	.	ASSQDLGGGDEQF
TRBV5-8	.	ASSWRGLNTDTQY
TRBV18	.	ASSVTDGPGNTIY
TRBV11-2	.	ASSPRLSETQY
TRBV10-2	.	ASSFPSGGKETQY
TRBV6-2/TRBV6-3	once	ASSKGLAGSTDTQY
TRBV5-1	.	ASSLIGQGGNTIY
TRBV2	.	ASGSRGRGETQY
TRBV11-3	.	ASSIGTSSYTDTQY
TRBV6-2/TRBV6-3	.	ASTPGGGWGDTQY
TRBV6-1	.	ASSRDTEAF
TRBV24-1	.	ATSETPSSSSSYNEQF
TRBV19	.	ASSIRGRATETQY
TRBV10-1	.	ASNGREPTDTQY
TRBV18	.	ASSLRSGTGTDTQY
TRBV30	once	AWSATGGEAF
TRBV7-2	.	ASSPVQGRNGYT
TRBV11-3	.	ASSITGVFTEAF